The clone carrying this TCR beta chain was seen once. This record belongs to a study of shared clonotypes between healthy human individuals. Study details: Donors had three CD4 naive, three CD4 memory, two CD8 naive and one CD8 memory plate apiece.

The CDR3 length is 14 residues. The ends were cut back, 5 bases at V and 6 bases at J, with 16 bases in the middle. Germline CDR1 MDHEN, CDR2 SYDVKM. Assay used: immunoSEQ multiplex PCR; TCRdb lists only in-frame clones, some missing. Here the sample spans over 850,000 clones, 78% being singletons. The receptor comes from a man younger than 30 in good health. Some clones in this sample may be carry-over from other donors' samples. This sequence joins TRBV28 and TRBJ1-1; D gene unclear. Sequencing input: memory CD4+ T cells from PBMCs. Subset denoted: CD45RA-negative fraction. Here the CDR3 reads CASSLDAGFSEAFF. The CDR3 DNA reads TGTGCCAGCAGTCTAGACGCGGGGTTCTCTGAAGCTTTCTTT.